This T cell receptor beta chain came from a study of blood T cell repertoires in COVID-19. Participant-given clinical history determined each cohort assignment. Using immunoSEQ multiplex PCR, the repertoire was profiled, and TCRdb retains in-frame clones only, with some absent. Of more than 200,000 clones listed, 75% to 90% are singletons. The CDR3 sequence is 13 residues long. The V end was cut by 4 bases, the J end by 6 bases, with 15 bases between. Per germline, CDR1 GTSNPN and CDR2 SVGIG (reference sequence). Specimen: PBMCs or T cells enriched from blood (not recorded which). The chain joins TRBV30 to TRBJ1-2, with D possibly matching TRBD1 (6 bases). This TCR derives from a woman in her twenties or thirties who had recovered from COVID-19. The CDR3 bases are TGTGCCTGGAACGTAGGTCCAGGGGATGGCTACACCTTC. Protein product: CAWNVGPGDGYTF. The variable domain in full, completed from reference TRBV30 and TRBJ1-2, reads SQTIHQWPATLVQPVGSPLSLECTVEGTSNPNLYWYRQAAGRGLQLLFYSVGIGQISSEVPQNLSASRPQDRQFILSSKKLLLSDSGFYLCAWNVGPGDGYTFGSGTRLTVV.